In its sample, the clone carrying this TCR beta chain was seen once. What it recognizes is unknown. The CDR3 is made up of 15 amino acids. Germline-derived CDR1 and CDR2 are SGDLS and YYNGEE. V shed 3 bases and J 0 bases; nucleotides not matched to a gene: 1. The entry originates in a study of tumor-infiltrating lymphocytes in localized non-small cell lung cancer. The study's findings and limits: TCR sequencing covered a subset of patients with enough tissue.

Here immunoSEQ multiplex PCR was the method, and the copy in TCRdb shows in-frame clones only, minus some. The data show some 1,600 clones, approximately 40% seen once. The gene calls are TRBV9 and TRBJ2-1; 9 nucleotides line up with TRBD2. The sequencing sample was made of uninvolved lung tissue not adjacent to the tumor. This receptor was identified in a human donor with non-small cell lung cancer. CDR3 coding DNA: TGTGCCAGCAGCGCTAGCGGGAACTCCTACAATGAGCAGTTCTTC. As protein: CASSASGNSYNEQFF.